A single sample is the source of the 21 T cell receptor beta chains below, sequenced in a study of control samples from healthy donors and cancer patients. Assay: immunoSEQ multiplex PCR; the TCRdb copy retains only in-frame clones and omits some. The table records more than 95,000 clones, about 90% of them present only once. Sequencing was done on a sample of blood. These receptors came from a man aged 18 to 29 in good health.

This clone was observed a single time. The chain has TRBV9 and TRBJ1-1; D not certain. CDR1 SGDLS and CDR2 YYNGEE come from the germline V gene. The CDR3 sequence is 12 residues long. V shed 4 bases and J shed 1 base, with 5 bases lying between them. CDR3 sequence reads: CASSPTNTEAFF. Here the CDR3 DNA reads TGTGCCAGCAGCCCAACGAACACTGAAGCTTTCTTT.

This clone showed up just once. The rearrangement joins TRBV7-9 to TRBJ1-2; D is perhaps TRBD1 (6 bases). The CDR3 sequence is 13 residues long. Germline V CDR1 and CDR2: SEHNR, FQNEAQ (reference sequence). The V end was cut by 5 bases, the J end by 3 bases, with 10 bases between. CDR3 residues: CASSLPGDYGYTF. CDR3 DNA: TGTGCCAGCAGCCTTCCAGGGGACTATGGCTACACCTTC.

This chain links TRBV7-9 with TRBJ2-2; TRBD2 matches 11 bases. CDR1 and CDR2 (germline): SEHNR, FQNEAQ (reference sequence). CDR3 length: 15 amino acids. V dropped 4 bases and J dropped 6; count of bases not matched to a gene: 4. CDR3: CASSSTGLAAGELFF. The CDR3 DNA sequence: TGTGCCAGCAGCTCGACGGGACTAGCGGCCGGGGAGCTGTTTTTT.

The chain joins TRBV5-1 to TRBJ2-3; D is possibly TRBD1 or TRBD2 (5 bases each). The germline CDR1 and CDR2 sequences are SGHRS and YFSETQ. The germline V and J ends were trimmed by 1 base and 2 bases, with 17 bases remaining between them. This CDR3 region has 17 residues. The DNA for the CDR3 is TGCGCCAGCAGCTTGAGAAGGGCCGGGGCCGTCACAGATACGCAGTATTTT. It encodes CASSLRRAGAVTDTQYF.

The J gene is TRBJ1-1, the V gene TRBV30; the D is unclear. Trimming took off 3 bases at V and 2 bases at J, with 1 base between the two ends. Germline CDR1 GTSNPN, CDR2 SVGIG (reference sequence). The CDR3 length is 10 residues. CDR3 protein: CAWSNTEAFF. Written as DNA, the CDR3 is TGTGCCTGGAGCAACACTGAAGCTTTCTTT.

CDR3 loop: CASRPNYGYTF. DNA of the CDR3: TGTGCCAGCAGACCTAACTATGGCTACACCTTC. The chain is built from TRBV28 and TRBJ1-2; D not certain. Trimming removed 6 bases at V and 0 bases at J, with 2 bases between. CDR1 is MDHEN, CDR2 SYDVKM, per germline. The CDR3 has 11 amino acids.

This chain links TRBV28 with TRBJ2-5; D is perhaps TRBD2 (5 bases). This CDR3 comprises 14 residues. Germline V gene lookup returns CDR1 MDHEN and CDR2 SYDVKM. Trimming took 6 bases from V and 5 from J, leaving 16 bases between them. The CDR3 DNA reads as TGTGCCAGCAGGGACTGGCCCTCCGGGGAGACCCAGTACTTC. This translates into CASRDWPSGETQYF.

V usage is TRBV24-1 and J usage is TRBJ1-2; TRBD1 is a possible D gene (5 bases). Between the trimmed V and J ends, which lost 0 bases and 4 bases, there was a span of 8 bases. There are 14 residues in the CDR3. Germline V gene lookup returns CDR1 KGHDR and CDR2 SFDVKD. The DNA for the CDR3 is TGTGCCACCAGTGATTTGACACAGGTCTATGGCTACACCTTC. Protein: CATSDLTQVYGYTF.

This clone was observed once. This rearrangement joins TRBV28 to TRBJ1-3; D may be TRBD1 (5 bases). The CDR3 has 12 residues. Per the germline V gene, CDR1 is MDHEN and CDR2 is SYDVKM. Trimming cost V 6 bases and J 10 bases, with 13 bases left between them. Here the CDR3 reads CASSSPQGTIYF. CDR3 nucleotides: TGTGCCAGCAGCTCACCCCAGGGAACCATATATTTT.

The chain joins TRBV5-1 to TRBJ1-1; tentative D call: TRBD1 (5 bases). Germline V CDR1 and CDR2: SGHRS, YFSETQ. V gave up 4 bases and J gave up 3 bases, with 13 bases separating them. The CDR3 loop spans 14 amino acids. The CDR3 DNA sequence: TGCGCCAGCAGCCCGGGGGATTGGCACACTGAAGCTTTCTTT. Translated, it gives CASSPGDWHTEAFF.

The J gene is TRBJ2-5, the V gene TRBV5-4; 9 nucleotides agree with TRBD1. Germline CDR1 and CDR2: SGHNT and YYREEE (reference sequence). CDR3 length: 16 amino acids. With 3 bases clipped from V and 5 bases from J, the junction kept 11 bases outside the gene matches. The chain's CDR3 is CASSSSGQGRRETQYF. The CDR3 DNA reads as TGTGCCAGCAGCTCGTCGGGACAGGGCCGAAGGGAGACCCAGTACTTC.

The gene calls are TRBV28 and TRBJ1-2, with D possibly being TRBD1 (5 bases). The germline V gene has CDR1 MDHEN and CDR2 SYDVKM. Deletions cut 6 bases from V and 5 bases from J, with 16 bases between. This CDR3 contains 14 residues. CDR3 in amino acids: CASSNGGIGYGYTF. In DNA, the CDR3 is TGTGCCAGCAGCAACGGGGGGATTGGGTATGGCTACACCTTC.

The chain's CDR3 is CASTDRNTDTQYF. The CDR3 region has the DNA TGTGCCAGTACCGACCGTAACACAGATACGCAGTATTTT. The rearrangement joins TRBV6-5 to TRBJ2-3; D not certain. This CDR3 is 13 amino acids long. The germline CDR1 and CDR2 sequences are MNHEY and SVGAGI. Trimming left V 9 bases short and J 2 bases short, with 12 bases between.

This clone was seen once. The chain has TRBV6-5 and TRBJ2-5, with D uncertain. This CDR3 comprises 15 residues. Germline assignment: CDR1 MNHEY and CDR2 SVGAGI. V was clipped by 6 bases and J by 2 bases, with 16 bases between them. This CDR3 reads CASRKGRITQETQYF. Written as DNA, the CDR3 is TGTGCCAGCAGGAAGGGCAGGATTACTCAAGAGACCCAGTACTTC.

The gene calls are TRBV5-1 and TRBJ1-1; D unresolved. The V end was cut by 4 bases, the J end by 7 bases, with 14 bases between. The CDR3 has 13 residues. CDR1 is SGHRS, CDR2 YFSETQ, per germline. Written as DNA, the CDR3 is TGCGCCAGCAGCGAGGATGGGGTAGGTGAAGCTTTCTTT. It specifies CASSEDGVGEAFF.

This chain uses TRBV19 with TRBJ2-5, with TRBD2 matching over 9 bases. V shed 1 base and J 2 bases; nucleotides not matched to a gene: 8. CDR3 length equals 17 residues. Looked up from germline, CDR1 is LNHDA and CDR2 is SQIVND (reference sequence). The CDR3 DNA is TGTGCCAGTAGTATAGGATTAGCGGGAGAGGATCAAGAGACCCAGTACTTC. This gives the protein CASSIGLAGEDQETQYF.

The chain uses TRBV11-2 and TRBJ1-4; 9 bases map to TRBD1. CDR1 and CDR2 from the germline V gene are SGHAT and FQNNGV. CDR3 size: 14 residues. Trimming cost V 5 bases and J 8 bases; bases outside gene matches: 6. CDR3 bases: TGTGCCAGCAGCCCAACAGGGGGCCGGGAAAAACTGTTTTTT. Its translation is CASSPTGGREKLFF. Looking up the rest from reference TRBV11-2 and TRBJ1-4 gives the full variable domain: EAGVAQSPRYKIIEKRQSVAFWCNPISGHATLYWYQQILGQGPKLLIQFQNNGVVDDSQLPKDRFSAERLKGVDSTLKIQPAKLEDSAVYLCASSPTGGREKLFFGSGTQLSVL.

The chain recombines TRBV7-6 with TRBJ2-5; 8 bases line up with TRBD1. CDR3 length: 16 residues. V gave up 5 bases and J gave up 5 bases; unmatched junction bases: 13. Germline lookup yields CDR1 SGHVS and CDR2 FNYEAQ. CDR3 nucleotide sequence: TGTGCCAGCAGCAGAAGGACAGGGAAAGTGGTGGAGACCCAGTACTTC. This translates into CASSRRTGKVVETQYF.

V is TRBV13 and J is TRBJ1-6; no reliable D call. Looked up from germline, CDR1 is PRHDT and CDR2 is FYEKMQ (reference sequence). Trimming stripped 0 bases from V and 0 bases from J, with 12 bases between. CDR3 length: 18 amino acids. CDR3 DNA sequence: TGTGCCAGCAGCTTAGGGGGCGCCTGGAACTCCTATAATTCACCCCTCCACTTT. This translates into CASSLGGAWNSYNSPLHF. The variable domain in full, completed from reference TRBV13 and TRBJ1-6, reads AAGVIQSPRHLIKEKRETATLKCYPIPRHDTVYWYQQGPGQDPQFLISFYEKMQSDKGSIPDRFSAQQFSDYHSELNMSSLELGDSALYFCASSLGGAWNSYNSPLHFGNGTRLTVT.

Written as DNA, the CDR3 is TGCGCCAGCAGCCAATCAGGCGGGTTTGCGAACACCGGGGAGCTGTTTTTT. Its translation is CASSQSGGFANTGELFF. V gene TRBV4-3 combines with J gene TRBJ2-2; TRBD2 might be the D (5 bases). Trimming shortened V by 2 bases and J by 0 bases, and 13 bases separated the two germline ends. The CDR3 is made up of 17 amino acids. Germline lookup yields CDR1 LGHNA and CDR2 YSLEER.

This chain's CDR3 is CASSPRTGEGHEQYF. The DNA of the CDR3 is TGTGCCAGCAGCCCCAGGACAGGGGAGGGCCACGAGCAGTACTTC. The rearrangement links TRBV5-6 to TRBJ2-7; 9 nucleotides match TRBD1. Losses at the gene ends were 4 bases for V and 5 bases for J; bases not matched to a gene: 10. The germline gives CDR1 SGHDT, CDR2 YYEEEE. The CDR3 is 15 amino acids. Complete variable domain (other parts from reference TRBV5-6 and TRBJ2-7): DAGVTQSPTHLIKTRGQQVTLRCSPKSGHDTVSWYQQALGQGPQFIFQYYEEEERQRGNFPDRFSGHQFPNYSSELNVNALLLGDSALYLCASSPRTGEGHEQYFGPGTRLTVT.